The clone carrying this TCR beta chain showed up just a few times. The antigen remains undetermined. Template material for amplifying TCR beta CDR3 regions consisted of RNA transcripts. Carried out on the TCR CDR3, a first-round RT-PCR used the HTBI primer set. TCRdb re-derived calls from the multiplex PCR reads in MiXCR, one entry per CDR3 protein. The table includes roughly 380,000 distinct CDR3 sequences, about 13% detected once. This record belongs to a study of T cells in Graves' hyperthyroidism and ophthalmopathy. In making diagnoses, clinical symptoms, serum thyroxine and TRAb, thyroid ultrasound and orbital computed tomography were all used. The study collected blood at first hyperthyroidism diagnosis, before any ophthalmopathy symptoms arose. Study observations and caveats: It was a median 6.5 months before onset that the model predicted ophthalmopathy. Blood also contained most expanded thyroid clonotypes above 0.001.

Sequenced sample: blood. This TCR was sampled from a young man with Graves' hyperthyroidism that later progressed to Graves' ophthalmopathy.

In nucleotides, the CDR3 is TGTGCCCCCCGGCACTCTGGAAACACCATATATTTT. It translates to CAPRHSGNTIYF. The chain joins TRBV5-5 to TRBJ1-3; D uncertain. V was trimmed by 10 bases and J by 0 bases, leaving 8 bases between them. The CDR3 extends over 12 amino acids. Looked up from germline, CDR1 is SGHKS and CDR2 is YYEKEE (reference sequence).